The following is a T cell receptor (beta chain) sequence with its context. This sample is part of a study of blood T cell repertoires in COVID-19. The overall study: Italy, Spain and the United States were the sources of the convalescent and acute COVID-19 samples. The cDNA or gDNA used as material had been derived from T cells, B-cell-depleted T cells, or PBMCs.

Germline loops: CDR1 GTSNPN, CDR2 SVGIG (reference sequence). Trimming pared 0 bases from V and 1 base from J, leaving 9 bases between. This CDR3 comprises 14 residues. In the original processing: Estimation of nucleated cell counts was performed using reference gene primer amplification. Sequencing was performed with immunoSEQ multiplex PCR; in TCRdb, only in-frame clones are kept and a portion is missing. V, J and clone size derive from that table, while D and trimming were established from the DNA sequence. The data hold approximately 82,000 clones, with roughly 80% observed a single time. The rearrangement joins TRBV30 to TRBJ1-1; D uncertain. The receptor was derived from a woman in her 70s with acute or convalescent COVID-19. The specimen sequenced was peripheral blood. The CDR3 here is CAWSVHTKNTEAFF. CDR3 nucleotide sequence: TGTGCCTGGAGTGTACATACTAAGAACACTGAAGCTTTCTTT.